The 25 T cell receptor beta chains given below trace back to one sample, sequenced in a study of T-cell memory formation after mild COVID-19. TCRdb processed the 5' RACE reads anew with MiXCR; each CDR3 protein has one entry. The sample holds approximately 440,000 distinct CDR3 sequences, 20% seen once. The sample taken for sequencing was PBMCs or a T cell subset sorted from them (not recorded which). The receptors derive from an adult woman who had mild COVID-19 (a few samples of this study predate the infection). Cell type and time point are not known.

This clonotype was seen a few times. V and J are TRBV7-2 and TRBJ2-5; 9 bases agree with TRBD2. The V and J ends lost 0 bases and 3 bases, in that order; junction bases with no gene match: 8. Germline CDR1 reads SGHTA; CDR2 reads FQGNSA. The CDR3 loop spans 17 amino acids. The CDR3 here is CASSLALASGTKETQYF. For the CDR3, the DNA is TGTGCCAGCAGCTTAGCGCTTGCTAGCGGGACTAAAGAGACCCAGTACTTC.

This chain uses TRBV7-6 with TRBJ1-1; no firm D call. V was cut by 2 bases and J by 1 base, with 11 bases left in between. The CDR3 totals 15 residues. Per germline, CDR1 SGHVS and CDR2 FNYEAQ. The CDR3 bases are TGTGCCAGCAGCTTAAGATCTGCGGAGAACACTGAAGCTTTCTTT. Translated: CASSLRSAENTEAFF.

This clonotype showed up just a few times. The chain is built from TRBV20-1 and TRBJ2-7; D assignment may be TRBD1 or TRBD2 (5 bases each). V dropped 3 bases and J dropped 3 bases, with 21 bases sitting between them. CDR1 and CDR2 (germline): DFQATT, SNEGSKA (reference sequence). This CDR3 region has 16 residues. The DNA for the CDR3 is TGCAGTGCTAGGGCTACCTCGGGAAGGCAGGGCTACGAGCAGTACTTC. Residues: CSARATSGRQGYEQYF.

This clonotype was recorded a few times. The chain employs TRBV14 and TRBJ2-1, with 14 bases matching TRBD2. The ends lost 0 bases at V and 8 bases at J; junction bases unmatched: 3. The CDR3 has 16 residues. Germline values: CDR1 SGHDN, CDR2 FVKESK. CDR3 region: CASSQDPGLAGDEQFF. The CDR3, as DNA: TGTGCCAGCAGCCAAGATCCGGGACTAGCGGGAGATGAGCAGTTCTTC.

The chain links TRBV7-2 to TRBJ1-2; D gene uncertain. With 7 bases removed from V and 4 bases from J, the gap between germline ends came to 13 bases. This CDR3 contains 13 residues. Per the germline V gene, CDR1 is SGHTA and CDR2 is FQGNSA. The CDR3 nucleotides are TGTGCCAGCACCCACGGCATGCTCTATGGCTACACCTTC. It translates to CASTHGMLYGYTF.

This clonotype occurred many times. The V call is TRBV12-3 or TRBV12-4, the J call TRBJ2-1; D uncertain. The CDR3 length is 11 residues. The CDR3 loop reads CAVGNYNEQFF. The CDR3 DNA reads as TGTGCGGTGGGGAACTACAATGAGCAGTTCTTC.

The chain recombines TRBV6-4 with TRBJ1-6; D perhaps matches TRBD1 (6 bases). The CDR3 length is 17 residues. V shed 1 base and J shed 0 bases, with 10 bases lying between them. CDR1 is MRHNA and CDR2 is SNTAGT in the germline V gene. The CDR3 nucleotides are TGTGCCAGCAGTGACTTAGACAGGCACTCCTATAATTCACCCCTCCACTTT. As protein: CASSDLDRHSYNSPLHF.

This clonotype was counted only a few times. The J gene is TRBJ2-2, the V gene TRBV6-1; D gene ambiguous. V lost 0 bases and J 6 bases, leaving 5 bases between the germline ends. Germline CDR1 MNHNS, CDR2 SASEGT. This CDR3 is built from 13 residues. The CDR3 DNA sequence: TGTGCCAGCAGTGAAGCTAGGTCCGGGGAGCTGTTTTTT. It translates to CASSEARSGELFF.

The CDR3 sequence: CASSSLAGGTSTDTQYF. Written as DNA, the CDR3 is TGTGCCAGCAGCTCTCTAGCGGGGGGAACTAGCACAGATACGCAGTATTTT. J is TRBJ2-3 and V is TRBV7-6, with TRBD2 matching over 11 bases. Germline lookup yields CDR1 SGHVS and CDR2 FNYEAQ. V lost 4 bases to trimming and J lost 0 bases; unmatched junction nucleotides: 6. CDR3 size: 17 residues.

This clonotype was counted between two and nine times. This chain connects TRBV5-1 to TRBJ2-2; D is possibly TRBD2 (6 bases). Germline assignment: CDR1 SGHRS and CDR2 YFSETQ. This CDR3 contains 17 residues. Between the trimmed V and J ends, which lost 4 bases and 1 base, there was a span of 17 bases. This chain's CDR3 is CASSPATGDLNTGELFF. The CDR3 DNA sequence: TGCGCCAGCAGCCCCGCTACGGGGGACCTGAACACCGGGGAGCTGTTTTTT.

V gene TRBV7-9 combines with J gene TRBJ1-2, with 10 positions matching TRBD1. Germline CDR1 is SEHNR and CDR2 is FQNEAQ (reference sequence). This CDR3 spans 16 amino acids. The trim removed 5 bases at V and 4 bases at J, leaving 10 bases unmatched. The CDR3, as DNA: TGTGCCAGCAGCCAGGCGGGACAGGGGTTTTCCTATGGCTACACCTTC. Protein product: CASSQAGQGFSYGYTF.

This chain links TRBV20-1 with TRBJ2-3, with D unclear. The CDR3 has 14 amino acids. Trimming removed 1 base from V and 0 bases from J, with 8 bases in between. CDR1 is DFQATT, CDR2 SNEGSKA, per germline (reference sequence). Here the CDR3 reads CSARGAVSTDTQYF. The CDR3 DNA is TGCAGTGCTAGAGGGGCGGTTAGCACAGATACGCAGTATTTT.

This clonotype was recorded once. The CDR3 region has the DNA TGTGCCAGCAGCCCAAGGTGGGGATACACAGATACGCAGTATTTT. Protein product: CASSPRWGYTDTQYF. The V and J genes are TRBV7-2 and TRBJ2-3; no reliable D call. Trimming cost V 5 bases and J 2 bases, with 14 bases left between them. Germline CDR1 SGHTA, CDR2 FQGNSA. The CDR3 contains 15 residues.

This clonotype occurred a few times. V is TRBV5-5 and J is TRBJ1-1, with D unresolved. Germline V gene lookup returns CDR1 SGHKS and CDR2 YYEKEE (reference sequence). With 4 bases removed from V and 1 base from J, the gap between germline ends came to 11 bases. CDR3 size: 14 residues. Here the CDR3 DNA reads TGTGCCAGCAGCCGCGGACCAACGAACACTGAAGCTTTCTTT. This translates into CASSRGPTNTEAFF.

This clonotype was picked up a small number of times. V and J are TRBV5-6 and TRBJ1-1; D call uncertain. This CDR3 has 15 residues. Trimming shortened V by 0 bases and J by 1 base, and 10 bases separated the two germline ends. Germline assignment: CDR1 SGHDT and CDR2 YYEEEE. CDR3 in DNA: TGTGCCAGCAGCTTGGCCGGTAAGACGAACACTGAAGCTTTCTTT. Translating it yields CASSLAGKTNTEAFF. Filled out from reference TRBV5-6 and TRBJ1-1, the complete variable domain reads DAGVTQSPTHLIKTRGQQVTLRCSPKSGHDTVSWYQQALGQGPQFIFQYYEEEERQRGNFPDRFSGHQFPNYSSELNVNALLLGDSALYLCASSLAGKTNTEAFFGQGTRLTVV.

In its sample, this clonotype was seen a few times. The gene calls are TRBV24-1 and TRBJ2-1; D gene unclear. This CDR3 has 12 residues. CDR1 is KGHDR, CDR2 SFDVKD, per germline. V was cut by 4 bases and J by 9 bases, with 9 bases left in between. CDR3 nucleotide sequence: TGTGCCACCAGTGAGCCGTGGGGTGAGCAGTTCTTC. Amino acids: CATSEPWGEQFF.

V gene TRBV10-3 combines with J gene TRBJ2-7; the match to TRBD2 covers 7 bases. The trim removed 3 bases at V and 0 bases at J, leaving 5 bases unmatched. CDR3 length equals 15 residues. Germline V gene lookup returns CDR1 ENHRY and CDR2 SYGVKD. CDR3 DNA sequence: TGTGCCATCAGTGAAGGGGAGGGGATCTCCTACGAGCAGTACTTC. It codes for CAISEGEGISYEQYF.

J is TRBJ2-5 and V is TRBV29-1; tentatively, D is TRBD1 (5 bases). Per the germline V gene, CDR1 is SQVTM and CDR2 is ANQGSEA. V was shortened by 4 bases and J by 2 bases, with 5 bases between the two germline ends. This CDR3 region has 11 residues. The CDR3 DNA reads as TGCAGCGTTGGGACACAAGAGACCCAGTACTTC. Protein: CSVGTQETQYF.

DNA for the CDR3: TGTGCCAGCAGCTTTCGGGACAGGGGAAGGAGTGAAGCTTTCTTT. The encoded protein is CASSFRDRGRSEAFF. V and J are TRBV7-9 and TRBJ1-1, with 10 bases that match TRBD1. CDR1 and CDR2 from the germline V gene are SEHNR and FQNEAQ (reference sequence). The CDR3 extends over 15 amino acids. V gave up 3 bases and J gave up 7 bases; unmatched junction bases: 8.

This clonotype was seen more than once but under ten times. This chain connects TRBV4-2 to TRBJ1-4, with D possibly being TRBD1 (5 bases). Germline CDR1 is LGHNA and CDR2 is YNFKEQ. The CDR3 loop spans 14 amino acids. Deletions cut 7 bases from V and 7 bases from J, with 16 bases between. CDR3 in amino acids: CASNPSSGGEKLFF. CDR3 in DNA: TGTGCCAGCAACCCGTCCTCCGGGGGTGAAAAACTGTTTTTT.

The J gene is TRBJ1-4, the V gene TRBV5-1; a weak D match, TRBD1 (5 bases). The ends were cut back, 1 base at V and 3 bases at J, with 7 bases in the middle. The germline V gene has CDR1 SGHRS and CDR2 YFSETQ. This CDR3 has 14 amino acids. CDR3: CASSLQGANEKLFF. CDR3 bases: TGCGCCAGCAGCTTGCAGGGTGCTAATGAAAAACTGTTTTTT.

This clonotype has only a few counts. The chain couples TRBV29-1 to TRBJ1-1, with a tentative D call TRBD1 (5 bases). The V end was cut by 7 bases, the J end by 0 bases, with 12 bases between. The CDR3 runs 13 residues. Germline V CDR1 and CDR2: SQVTM, ANQGSEA. CDR3: CSASGDVNTEAFF. The CDR3 DNA sequence: TGCAGCGCCTCGGGGGATGTGAACACTGAAGCTTTCTTT.

The CDR3 region has the DNA TGTGCCAGCAGTTTTATCTCACTAGCGGGAGTCCACAATGAGCAGTTCTTC. This sequence encodes CASSFISLAGVHNEQFF. The chain has TRBV12-3 or TRBV12-4 and TRBJ2-1; TRBD2 matches at 11 bases. The CDR3 is 17 amino acids. V lost 3 bases to trimming and J lost 5 bases; unmatched junction nucleotides: 9.

This clonotype was recorded a few times. V gene TRBV7-9 combines with J gene TRBJ1-2; D is undetermined. The V gene lost 0 bases and the J gene lost 7 bases, with 15 bases spanning the gap. This CDR3 contains 15 residues. The germline V gene has CDR1 SEHNR and CDR2 FQNEAQ (reference sequence). DNA of the CDR3: TGTGCCAGCAGCTTAGCTGGTACCGCTCCGGGTGGCTACACCTTC. Translated: CASSLAGTAPGGYTF.

This clonotype has a handful of counts. The chain joins TRBV5-1 to TRBJ2-4, with TRBD2 as a possible D gene (6 bases). From germline, CDR1 is SGHRS and CDR2 YFSETQ. Trimming took 5 bases from V and 7 from J, leaving 19 bases between them. The CDR3 length is 15 residues. The CDR3 reads CASSSTVGGENIQYF. DNA for the CDR3: TGCGCCAGCAGTTCCACGGTCGGAGGGGAGAACATTCAGTACTTC.